These 31 T cell receptor beta chains originate from one sample sequenced in a study of OX40 agonist ivuxolimab in advanced cancers. Library prep was done by the immunoSEQ multiplex PCR assay. TCRdb mirrors the immuneACCESS table, restricted to in-frame sequences. Some clones are absent from its copies; in checked studies, under half trace to an unresolved V gene, and the reason for the others is unknown. This sample is represented by some 15,000 clones; about 80% of them were singletons. Clones ranked in the top ten supply about a third of the sample. This specimen consisted of CD4+ or CD8+ T cells sorted from blood, obtained in a trial of the OX40 agonist ivuxolimab. Every receptor here comes from an adult with an advanced solid tumor such as melanoma, head and neck, liver or kidney cancer.

The rearrangement joins TRBV19 to TRBJ2-7; tentatively, D is TRBD1 (5 bases). The V end lost 5 bases, the J end lost 3 bases, and 11 bases lay between the germline ends. Germline assignment: CDR1 LNHDA and CDR2 SQIVND (reference sequence). The CDR3 sequence is 13 residues long. CDR3 coding DNA: TGTGCCAGTAGTCCCGGACACTTCTACGAGCAGTACTTC. Amino acids: CASSPGHFYEQYF.

V and J are TRBV9 and TRBJ2-2; the match to TRBD2 covers 7 bases. Germline V gene data show CDR1 as SGDLS and CDR2 as YYNGEE. Trimming cost V 4 bases and J 2 bases; bases outside gene matches: 14. CDR3 length: 18 residues. CDR3 in DNA: TGTGCCAGCAGCATTCAGAGGGAGGGGACTCATAACACCGGGGAGCTGTTTTTT. It specifies CASSIQREGTHNTGELFF.

J is TRBJ2-7 and V is TRBV28; TRBD2 matches 10 bases. The germline V gene has CDR1 MDHEN and CDR2 SYDVKM. This CDR3 is 17 amino acids long. J gave up 2 bases and V 4 bases, and 11 bases lay outside the gene matches. The chain's CDR3 is CASSSFQTSGFTYEQYF. CDR3 bases: TGTGCCAGCAGTTCATTCCAGACTAGCGGGTTTACCTACGAGCAGTACTTC.

V usage is TRBV7-9 and J usage is TRBJ2-7, with 9 bases identical to TRBD2. The V and J ends lost 5 bases and 2 bases, in that order; junction bases with no gene match: 7. Per germline, CDR1 SEHNR and CDR2 FQNEAQ (reference sequence). The CDR3 covers 15 residues. The CDR3 protein is CASSQAGGSAYEQYF. The CDR3 coding sequence is TGTGCCAGCAGCCAAGCGGGAGGTTCAGCCTACGAGCAGTACTTC.

By proportion, this clone is medium-sized (0.01 to 0.1%). The genes are TRBV9 and TRBJ2-5, with TRBD1 as a possible D gene (5 bases). The V gene lost 0 bases and the J gene lost 4 bases, with 13 bases spanning the gap. The CDR3 extends over 15 amino acids. Germline lookup yields CDR1 SGDLS and CDR2 YYNGEE. This chain's CDR3 is CASSVEFGRGETQYF. The DNA for the CDR3 is TGTGCCAGCAGCGTAGAATTCGGTAGGGGAGAGACCCAGTACTTC.

This CDR3 is CASSEREGFFF. Here the CDR3 DNA reads TGTGCCAGCAGTGAGAGGGAGGGGTTCTTCTTC. This rearrangement joins TRBV2 to TRBJ2-1; 7 bases fit TRBD2. Germline V gene lookup returns CDR1 SNHLY and CDR2 FYNNEI. J gave up 16 bases and V 3 bases, and 6 bases lay outside the gene matches. CDR3 size: 11 residues. The complete variable domain, with remaining parts taken from reference TRBV2 and TRBJ2-1, reads EPEVTQTPSHQVTQMGQEVILRCVPISNHLYFYWYRQILGQKVEFLVSFYNNEISEKSEIFDDQFSVERPDGSNFTLKIRSTKLEDSAMYFCASSEREGFFFGPGTRLTVL.

The chain has TRBV5-1 and TRBJ1-1; D is perhaps TRBD1 (5 bases). Germline values: CDR1 SGHRS, CDR2 YFSETQ. V was cut by 0 bases and J by 4 bases, with 10 bases left in between. This CDR3 comprises 14 residues. This chain's CDR3 is CASSLDGGGTEAFF. For the CDR3, the DNA is TGCGCCAGCAGCTTGGACGGGGGAGGCACTGAAGCTTTCTTT.

This chain uses TRBV10-3 with TRBJ2-3, with D possibly being TRBD1 or TRBD2 (5 bases each). From germline, CDR1 is ENHRY and CDR2 SYGVKD. The CDR3 is 13 amino acids. V dropped 0 bases and J dropped 4 bases, with 5 bases sitting between them. Here the CDR3 DNA reads TGTGCCATCAGTGAGTCGGGGGCAGATACGCAGTATTTT. Residues: CAISESGADTQYF.

V and J are TRBV19 and TRBJ2-3; weak D call: TRBD2 (5 bases). Per germline, CDR1 LNHDA and CDR2 SQIVND (reference sequence). V gave up 4 bases and J gave up 0 bases, with 14 bases separating them. This CDR3 is built from 16 residues. DNA for the CDR3: TGTGCCAGTAGTACCCGGGAATGGGTTAGCACAGATACGCAGTATTTT. Its translation is CASSTREWVSTDTQYF. Full variable domain (remainder filled in from reference TRBV19 and TRBJ2-3): DGGITQSPKYLFRKEGQNVTLSCEQNLNHDAMYWYRQDPGQGLRLIYYSQIVNDFQKGDIAEGYSVSREKKESFPLTVTSAQKNPTAFYLCASSTREWVSTDTQYFGPGTRLTVL.

The rearrangement uses TRBV4-1 and TRBJ1-2; D call uncertain. CDR1 is MGHRA and CDR2 is YSYEKL in the germline V gene. The CDR3 has 16 amino acids. V lost 4 bases to trimming and J lost 2 bases, with 17 bases between them. The chain's CDR3 is CASSLEGSDENYGYTF. The CDR3 DNA sequence: TGCGCCAGCAGCCTGGAGGGAAGCGACGAGAACTATGGCTACACCTTC.

The chain links TRBV27 to TRBJ2-5; D ambiguous. The CDR3 is 11 amino acids. The V and J ends lost 6 bases and 4 bases respectively, with 6 bases between them. CDR1 is MNHEY, CDR2 SMNVEV, per germline (reference sequence). In DNA, the CDR3 is TGTGCCAGCAGGGTTGGAGAGACCCAGTACTTC. It translates to CASRVGETQYF.

This sequence joins TRBV18 and TRBJ2-7, with D unresolved. This CDR3 region has 13 residues. V was trimmed by 3 bases and J by 6 bases, leaving 12 bases between them. Germline V gene sequence: CDR1 KGHSH, CDR2 LQKENI. Here the CDR3 reads CASSPERVGEQYF. The CDR3, as DNA: TGTGCCAGCTCACCCGAACGGGTGGGCGAGCAGTACTTC.

The chain has TRBV9 and TRBJ2-7; TRBD1 aligns across 7 bases. V lost 3 bases and J lost 4; bases outside the gene matches: 7. Per the germline V gene, CDR1 is SGDLS and CDR2 is YYNGEE. The CDR3 covers 14 residues. The CDR3 bases are TGTGCCAGCAGCGCGACAGGGATCGGGTACGAGCAGTACTTC. It specifies CASSATGIGYEQYF.

The J gene is TRBJ1-6, the V gene TRBV6-1, with D tentatively TRBD1 (5 bases). Germline-derived CDR1 and CDR2 are MNHNS and SASEGT. The CDR3 runs 16 residues. V was cut by 3 bases and J by 6 bases, with 15 bases left in between. The DNA of the CDR3 is TGTGCCAGCAGTGACCGGGCCGGGCAGGGTAATTCACCCCTCCACTTT. It codes for CASSDRAGQGNSPLHF.

By sample fraction, this clone is medium-sized (0.01 to 0.1%). Sequence at one end of the junction differs from germline and may be a read error. V is TRBV27 and J is TRBJ2-7; 7 nucleotides match TRBD2. From germline, CDR1 is MNHEY and CDR2 SMNVEV (reference sequence). CDR3 length: 13 residues. This CDR3 reads CASCFTGGGEQYF. As DNA, the CDR3 is TGTGCCAGCTGTTTTACGGGAGGAGGCGAGCAGTACTTC.

The V call is TRBV9, the J call TRBJ2-3, with D perhaps matching TRBD1 (6 bases). The germline V and J ends were trimmed by 4 bases and 3 bases, with 12 bases remaining between them. The CDR3 has 14 residues. Germline-derived CDR1 and CDR2 are SGDLS and YYNGEE. CDR3 coding DNA: TGTGCCAGCAGCCCCTGGACAGCGACAGATACGCAGTATTTT. Its protein is CASSPWTATDTQYF.

In nucleotides, the CDR3 is TGTGCCAGCAGCCTAGCGGGGGGCTCCTACGAGCAGTACTTC. This sequence encodes CASSLAGGSYEQYF. The chain is built from TRBV9 and TRBJ2-7; 11 bases match TRBD2. The CDR3 has 14 amino acids. The ends lost 4 bases at V and 0 bases at J; junction bases unmatched: 0. Looked up from germline, CDR1 is SGDLS and CDR2 is YYNGEE.

The chain joins TRBV5-5 to TRBJ2-2, with D possibly matching TRBD2 (6 bases). The germline gives CDR1 SGHKS, CDR2 YYEKEE (reference sequence). The length of the CDR3 is 16 residues. V gave up 2 bases and J gave up 6 bases, with 17 bases separating them. The CDR3 region is CASSLDLGTYAGELFF. DNA of the CDR3: TGTGCCAGCAGCTTAGATTTGGGGACTTATGCCGGGGAGCTGTTTTTT.

The rearrangement joins TRBV29-1 to TRBJ2-2; D uncertain. CDR3 length: 14 residues. Germline CDR1 and CDR2: SQVTM and ANQGSEA. V was pared by 3 bases and J by 2 bases, with 10 bases between. CDR3 protein: CSVDRGFNTGELFF. The DNA of the CDR3 is TGCAGCGTTGATCGTGGGTTCAACACCGGGGAGCTGTTTTTT.

The V and J genes are TRBV27 and TRBJ2-3; possibly TRBD1 for D (5 bases). Trimming cost V 3 bases and J 4 bases, with 11 bases left between them. The CDR3 runs 14 residues. Germline CDR1 reads MNHEY; CDR2 reads SMNVEV (reference sequence). Here the CDR3 DNA reads TGTGCCAGCAGTTTTTACAGGTTCCCAGATACGCAGTATTTT. It is translated as CASSFYRFPDTQYF.

J is TRBJ2-6 and V is TRBV7-9; D uncertain. Trimming removed 5 bases from V and 3 bases from J, with 11 bases in between. CDR3 length: 15 amino acids. Germline V lookup: CDR1 SEHNR, CDR2 FQNEAQ (reference sequence). The CDR3 loop reads CASSLGSGGANVLTF. The CDR3 DNA sequence: TGTGCCAGCAGCCTAGGCTCGGGTGGGGCCAACGTCCTGACTTTC. Variable domain in full (rest from reference TRBV7-9 and TRBJ2-6): DTGVSQNPRHKITKRGQNVTFRCDPISEHNRLYWYRQTLGQGPEFLTYFQNEAQLEKSRLLSDRFSAERPKGSFSTLEIQRTEQGDSAMYLCASSLGSGGANVLTFGAGSRLTVL.

V and J are TRBV4-1 and TRBJ2-2, with 10 positions matching TRBD1. V dropped 2 bases and J dropped 6; count of bases not matched to a gene: 3. CDR1 is MGHRA, CDR2 YSYEKL, per germline. The CDR3 runs to 15 residues. The chain's CDR3 is CASSQPGQGSGELFF. As DNA, the CDR3 is TGCGCCAGCAGCCAACCGGGACAGGGGTCCGGGGAGCTGTTTTTT.

The CDR3 nucleotides read TGTGCCAGCAGCCCCGGGGGGGCATATGACACTGAAGCTTTCTTT. Its protein product is CASSPGGAYDTEAFF. This sequence joins TRBV9 and TRBJ1-1, with D perhaps matching TRBD1 (6 bases). The CDR3 sequence is 15 residues long. V was trimmed by 4 bases and J by 3 bases, leaving 16 bases between them. Germline V gives CDR1 SGDLS, CDR2 YYNGEE.

This chain joins TRBV6-5 and TRBJ2-2; no clear D gene. V lost 0 bases and J lost 4, with 0 bases in between. This CDR3 is built from 12 residues. Per the germline V gene, CDR1 is MNHEY and CDR2 is SVGAGI. As DNA, the CDR3 is TGTGCCAGCAGTTACTCCACCGGGGAGCTGTTTTTT. As protein: CASSYSTGELFF.

The gene calls are TRBV9 and TRBJ1-6; TRBD1 matches at 10 bases. V was pared by 3 bases and J by 7 bases, with 4 bases of the junction left unmatched. The CDR3 runs 15 residues. In germline, CDR1 is SGDLS, CDR2 YYNGEE. CDR3 amino acids: CASSGGQGRNSPLHF. CDR3 coding DNA: TGTGCCAGCAGCGGGGGACAGGGGAGGAATTCACCCCTCCACTTT.

This rearrangement joins TRBV28 to TRBJ1-5; D is uncertain. Between the trimmed V and J ends, which lost 5 bases and 9 bases, there was a span of 17 bases. The CDR3 has 14 amino acids. The germline gives CDR1 MDHEN, CDR2 SYDVKM. The CDR3 loop reads CASSPLRGVPPQHF. Here the CDR3 DNA reads TGTGCCAGCAGTCCCCTCCGCGGGGTCCCGCCCCAGCATTTT.

On this clone itself: Other DNA variants within this sample encode the same CDR3. The rearrangement uses TRBV7-9 and TRBJ1-1; D is unresolved. V was pared by 5 bases and J by 4 bases, with 8 bases between. CDR1 is SEHNR and CDR2 is FQNEAQ in the germline V gene (reference sequence). The CDR3 has 12 amino acids. The CDR3 sequence: CASSVGGTEAFF. The CDR3 DNA reads as TGTGCCAGCAGCGTCGGAGGCACTGAAGCTTTCTTT. Full variable domain (remainder filled in from reference TRBV7-9 and TRBJ1-1): DTGVSQNPRHKITKRGQNVTFRCDPISEHNRLYWYRQTLGQGPEFLTYFQNEAQLEKSRLLSDRFSAERPKGSFSTLEIQRTEQGDSAMYLCASSVGGTEAFFGQGTRLTVV.

V and J are TRBV5-1 and TRBJ2-3; 11 bases are a match to TRBD2. Germline CDR1 is SGHRS and CDR2 is YFSETQ. The CDR3 contains 15 residues. The junction had 1 base not matched to a gene; V was cut back by 1 base and J by 3 bases. The CDR3 DNA reads TGCGCCAGCAGCTTGACTAGCGGGAGAACAGATACGCAGTATTTT. Translated: CASSLTSGRTDTQYF.

J is TRBJ2-5 and V is TRBV9; D gene ambiguous. Trimming took 4 bases from V and 7 from J, leaving 23 bases between them. The germline V gene has CDR1 SGDLS and CDR2 YYNGEE. This CDR3 comprises 16 residues. The chain's CDR3 is CASSLDRSSERGTQYF. The CDR3 DNA reads as TGTGCCAGCAGCTTAGATAGGTCCTCGGAGAGAGGGACCCAGTACTTC.

The J gene is TRBJ2-7, the V gene TRBV28; D is undetermined. The CDR3 totals 12 residues. CDR1 is MDHEN and CDR2 is SYDVKM in the germline V gene. Trimming cost V 7 bases and J 2 bases, with 9 bases left between them. The DNA for the CDR3 is TGTGCCAGCATATCTAATGCCTACGAGCAGTACTTC. It yields the protein CASISNAYEQYF. The whole variable domain, remainder taken from reference TRBV28 and TRBJ2-7, is DVKVTQSSRYLVKRTGEKVFLECVQDMDHENMFWYRQDPGLGLRLIYFSYDVKMKEKGDIPEGYSVSREKKERFSLILESASTNQTSMYLCASISNAYEQYFGPGTRLTVT.

The V and J genes are TRBV5-1 and TRBJ2-1; 9 bases match TRBD2. The V gene's germline CDR1 is SGHRS and CDR2 YFSETQ. V lost 4 bases and J lost 4; bases outside the gene matches: 15. The CDR3 loop spans 18 amino acids. CDR3: CASSTGTSPLPVYNEQFF. CDR3 coding DNA: TGCGCCAGCAGCACCGGGACTAGCCCGCTCCCGGTATACAATGAGCAGTTCTTC.